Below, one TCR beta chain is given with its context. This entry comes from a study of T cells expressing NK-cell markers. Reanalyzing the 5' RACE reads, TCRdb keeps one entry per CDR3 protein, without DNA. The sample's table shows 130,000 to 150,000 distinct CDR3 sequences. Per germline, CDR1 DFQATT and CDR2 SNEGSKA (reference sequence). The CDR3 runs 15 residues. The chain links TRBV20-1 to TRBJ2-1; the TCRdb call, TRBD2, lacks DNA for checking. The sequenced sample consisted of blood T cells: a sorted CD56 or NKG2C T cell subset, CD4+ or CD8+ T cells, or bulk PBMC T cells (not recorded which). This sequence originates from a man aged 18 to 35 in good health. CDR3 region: CSASPPGLAGVEQFF.